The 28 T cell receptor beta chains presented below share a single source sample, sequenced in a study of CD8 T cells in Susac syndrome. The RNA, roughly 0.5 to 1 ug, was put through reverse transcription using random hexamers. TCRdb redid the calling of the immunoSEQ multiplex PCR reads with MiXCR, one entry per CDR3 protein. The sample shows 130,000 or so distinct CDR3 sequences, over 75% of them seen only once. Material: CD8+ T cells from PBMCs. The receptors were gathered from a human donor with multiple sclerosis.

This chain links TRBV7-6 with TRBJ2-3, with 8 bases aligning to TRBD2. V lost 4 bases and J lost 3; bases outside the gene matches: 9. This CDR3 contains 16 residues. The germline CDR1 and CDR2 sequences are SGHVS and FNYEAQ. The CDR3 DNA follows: TGTGCCAGCAGCTCCTTTCCGCGGGGGGAAACAGATACGCAGTATTTT. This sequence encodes CASSSFPRGETDTQYF. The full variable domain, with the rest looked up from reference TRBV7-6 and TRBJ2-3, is GAGVSQSPRYKVTKRGQDVALRCDPISGHVSLYWYRQALGQGPEFLTYFNYEAQQDKSGLPNDRFSAERPEGSISTLTIQRTEQRDSAMYRCASSSFPRGETDTQYFGPGTRLTVL.

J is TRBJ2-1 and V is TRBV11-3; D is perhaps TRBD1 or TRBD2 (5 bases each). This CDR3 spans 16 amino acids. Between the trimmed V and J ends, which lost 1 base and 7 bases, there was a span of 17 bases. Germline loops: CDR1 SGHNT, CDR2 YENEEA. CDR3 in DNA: TGTGCCAGCAGCTTAGGAATTTGGGGGTCTGCGAATGAGCAGTTCTTC. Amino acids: CASSLGIWGSANEQFF.

Here the CDR3 reads CASSPPGSGKLYEQYF. DNA of the CDR3: TGTGCCAGCAGTCCCCCCGGTTCTGGCAAACTCTACGAGCAGTACTTC. The chain carries TRBV27 and TRBJ2-7; D unresolved. The CDR3 covers 16 residues. Germline assignment: CDR1 MNHEY and CDR2 SMNVEV (reference sequence). Trimming removed 5 bases from V and 3 bases from J, with 20 bases in between.

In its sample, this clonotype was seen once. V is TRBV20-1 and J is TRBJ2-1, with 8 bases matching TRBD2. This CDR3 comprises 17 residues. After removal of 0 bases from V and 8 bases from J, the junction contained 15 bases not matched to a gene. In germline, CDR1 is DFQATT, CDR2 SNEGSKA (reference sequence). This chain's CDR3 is CSARDRIGTRSIDEQFF. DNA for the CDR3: TGCAGTGCTAGAGATCGAATAGGGACTAGGAGCATAGATGAGCAGTTCTTC.

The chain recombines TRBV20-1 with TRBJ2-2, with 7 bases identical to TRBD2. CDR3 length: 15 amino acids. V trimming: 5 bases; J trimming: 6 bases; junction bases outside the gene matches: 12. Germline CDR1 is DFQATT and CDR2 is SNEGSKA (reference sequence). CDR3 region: CSAPAWGGNSGELFF. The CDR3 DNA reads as TGCAGTGCTCCTGCGTGGGGGGGTAATTCCGGGGAGCTGTTTTTT.

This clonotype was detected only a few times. CDR3: CASSSGLAGPDTQYF. CDR3 DNA: TGTGCCAGCAGCTCCGGACTAGCGGGGCCAGATACGCAGTATTTT. V gene TRBV6-1 combines with J gene TRBJ2-3, with 12 bases identical to TRBD2. The CDR3 has 15 amino acids. Germline CDR1 MNHNS, CDR2 SASEGT. V lost 6 bases to trimming and J lost 4 bases; unmatched junction nucleotides: 5.

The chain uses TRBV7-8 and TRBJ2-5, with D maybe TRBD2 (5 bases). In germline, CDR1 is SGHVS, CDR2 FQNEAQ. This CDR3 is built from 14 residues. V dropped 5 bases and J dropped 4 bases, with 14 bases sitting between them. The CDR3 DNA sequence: TGTGCCAGCAGCGCGGAACTAGACGGAGAGACCCAGTACTTC. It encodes CASSAELDGETQYF. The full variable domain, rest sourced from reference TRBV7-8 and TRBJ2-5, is GAGVSQSPRYKVAKRGQDVALRCDPISGHVSLFWYQQALGQGPEFLTYFQNEAQLDKSGLPSDRFFAERPEGSVSTLKIQRTQQEDSAVYLCASSAELDGETQYFGPGTRLLVL.

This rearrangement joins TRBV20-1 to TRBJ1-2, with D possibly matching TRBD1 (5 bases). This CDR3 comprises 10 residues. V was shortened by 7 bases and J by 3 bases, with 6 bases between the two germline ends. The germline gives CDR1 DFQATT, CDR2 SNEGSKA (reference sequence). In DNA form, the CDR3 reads TGCAGTGGGGACGACTATGGCTACACCTTC. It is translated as CSGDDYGYTF.

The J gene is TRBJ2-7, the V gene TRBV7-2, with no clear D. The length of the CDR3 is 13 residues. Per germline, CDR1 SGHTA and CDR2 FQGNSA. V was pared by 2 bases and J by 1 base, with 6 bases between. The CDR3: CASSLTQSYEQYV. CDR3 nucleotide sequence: TGTGCCAGCAGCTTAACCCAGTCCTACGAGCAGTACGTC.

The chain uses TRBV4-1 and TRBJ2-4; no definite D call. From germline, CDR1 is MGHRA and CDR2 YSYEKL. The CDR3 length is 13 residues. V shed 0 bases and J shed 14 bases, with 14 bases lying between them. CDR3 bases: TGCGCCAGCAGCCAAGATAGGGTAAACCCTGAGTACTTC. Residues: CASSQDRVNPEYF.

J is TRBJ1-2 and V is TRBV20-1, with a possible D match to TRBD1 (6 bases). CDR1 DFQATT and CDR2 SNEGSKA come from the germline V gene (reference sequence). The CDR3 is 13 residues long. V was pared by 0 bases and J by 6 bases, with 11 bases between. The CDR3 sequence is CSARDPGADGYTF. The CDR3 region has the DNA TGCAGTGCTAGAGATCCGGGGGCGGATGGCTACACCTTC.

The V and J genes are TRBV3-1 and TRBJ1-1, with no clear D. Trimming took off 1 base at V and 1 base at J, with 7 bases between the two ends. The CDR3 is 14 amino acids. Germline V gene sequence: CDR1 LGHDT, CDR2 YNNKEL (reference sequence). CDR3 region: CASSQAYRNTEAFF. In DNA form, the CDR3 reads TGTGCCAGCAGCCAAGCCTACAGGAACACTGAAGCTTTCTTT.

CDR3 residues: CATKGRYLGGPGELFF. CDR3 coding DNA: TGTGCCACCAAAGGACGGTATTTGGGGGGTCCCGGGGAGCTGTTTTTT. J is TRBJ2-2 and V is TRBV24-1; possible D gene TRBD2, 6 bases. Looked up from germline, CDR1 is KGHDR and CDR2 is SFDVKD. This CDR3 has 16 amino acids. V lost 8 bases to trimming and J lost 6 bases, with 21 bases between them.

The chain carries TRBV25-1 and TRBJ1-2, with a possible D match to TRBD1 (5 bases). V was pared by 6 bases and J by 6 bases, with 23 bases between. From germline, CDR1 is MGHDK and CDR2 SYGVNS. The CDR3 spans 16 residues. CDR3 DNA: TGTGCCAGCAGCGAAAGCCCCCAGGGAGCGGAGGATGGCTACACCTTC. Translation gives CASSESPQGAEDGYTF.

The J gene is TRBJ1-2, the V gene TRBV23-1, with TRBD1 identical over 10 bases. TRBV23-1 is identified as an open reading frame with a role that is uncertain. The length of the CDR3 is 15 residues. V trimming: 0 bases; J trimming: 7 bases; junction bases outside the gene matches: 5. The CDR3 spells CASSQSDRGSCGYTF. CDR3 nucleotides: TGCGCCAGCAGTCAATCGGACAGGGGGAGTTGTGGCTACACCTTC.

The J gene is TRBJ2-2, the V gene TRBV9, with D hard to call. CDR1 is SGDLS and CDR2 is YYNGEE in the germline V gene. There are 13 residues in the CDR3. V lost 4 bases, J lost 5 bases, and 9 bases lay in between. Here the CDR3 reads CASSPAMTGELFF. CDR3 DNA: TGTGCCAGCAGCCCAGCCATGACCGGGGAGCTGTTTTTT.

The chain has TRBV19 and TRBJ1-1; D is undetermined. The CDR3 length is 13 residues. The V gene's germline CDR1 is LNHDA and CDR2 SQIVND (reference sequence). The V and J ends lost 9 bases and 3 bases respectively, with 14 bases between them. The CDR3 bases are TGTGCCAGCAATCCCGGATGGGACACTGAAGCTTTCTTT. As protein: CASNPGWDTEAFF.

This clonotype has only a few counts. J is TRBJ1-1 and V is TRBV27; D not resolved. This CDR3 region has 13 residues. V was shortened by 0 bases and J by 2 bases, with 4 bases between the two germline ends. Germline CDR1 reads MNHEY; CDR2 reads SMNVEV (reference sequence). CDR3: CASSLSENTEAFF. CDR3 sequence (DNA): TGTGCCAGCAGTTTATCAGAAAACACTGAAGCTTTCTTT.

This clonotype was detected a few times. In nucleotides, the CDR3 is TGTGCCAGCAGTCCCGGACTAACGGATGAGCAGTTCTTC. Translated, it gives CASSPGLTDEQFF. The V gene is TRBV6-1, the J gene TRBJ2-1, with D perhaps TRBD2 (6 bases). The CDR3 sequence is 13 residues long. The germline gives CDR1 MNHNS, CDR2 SASEGT. Trimming cost V 5 bases and J 8 bases, with 13 bases left between them.

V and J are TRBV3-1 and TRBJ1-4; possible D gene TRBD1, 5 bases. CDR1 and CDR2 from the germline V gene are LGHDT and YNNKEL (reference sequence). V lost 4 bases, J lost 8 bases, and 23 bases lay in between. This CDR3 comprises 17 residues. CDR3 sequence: CASSPPDWDFDREKLFF. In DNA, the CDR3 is TGTGCCAGCAGCCCACCCGATTGGGACTTTGATCGGGAAAAACTGTTTTTT.

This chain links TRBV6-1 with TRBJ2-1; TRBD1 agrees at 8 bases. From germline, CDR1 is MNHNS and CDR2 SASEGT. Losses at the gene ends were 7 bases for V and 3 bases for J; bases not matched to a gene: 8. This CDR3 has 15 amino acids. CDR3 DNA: TGTGCCAGCACTATACCGGACAGGGTCTACAATGAGCAGTTCTTC. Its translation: CASTIPDRVYNEQFF.

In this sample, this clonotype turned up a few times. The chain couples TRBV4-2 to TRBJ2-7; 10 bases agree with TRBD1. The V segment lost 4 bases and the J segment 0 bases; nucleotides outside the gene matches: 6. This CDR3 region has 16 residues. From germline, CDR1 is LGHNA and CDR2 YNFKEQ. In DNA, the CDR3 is TGTGCCAGCAGCCCCGAGGACAGGGGGACCTCCTACGAGCAGTACTTC. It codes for CASSPEDRGTSYEQYF.

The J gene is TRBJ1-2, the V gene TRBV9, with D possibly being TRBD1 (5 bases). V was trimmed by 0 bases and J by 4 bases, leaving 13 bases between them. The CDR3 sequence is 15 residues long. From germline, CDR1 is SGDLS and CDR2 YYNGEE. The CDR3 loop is CASSVEGRVGYGYTF. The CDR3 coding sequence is TGTGCCAGCAGCGTAGAAGGCAGGGTCGGCTATGGCTACACCTTC.

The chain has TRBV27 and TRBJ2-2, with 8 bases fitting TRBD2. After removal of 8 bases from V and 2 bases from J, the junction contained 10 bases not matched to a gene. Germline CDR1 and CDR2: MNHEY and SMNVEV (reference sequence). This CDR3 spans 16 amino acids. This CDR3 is CASQAWRGENTGELFF. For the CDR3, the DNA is TGTGCCAGCCAGGCCTGGCGGGGGGAAAACACCGGGGAGCTGTTTTTT.

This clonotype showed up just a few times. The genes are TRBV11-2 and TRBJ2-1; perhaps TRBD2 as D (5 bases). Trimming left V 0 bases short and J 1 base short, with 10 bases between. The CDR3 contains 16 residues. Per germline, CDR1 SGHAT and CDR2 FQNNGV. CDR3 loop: CASSLEDIASYNEQFF. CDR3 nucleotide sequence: TGTGCCAGCAGCTTAGAGGATATAGCGTCCTACAATGAGCAGTTCTTC.

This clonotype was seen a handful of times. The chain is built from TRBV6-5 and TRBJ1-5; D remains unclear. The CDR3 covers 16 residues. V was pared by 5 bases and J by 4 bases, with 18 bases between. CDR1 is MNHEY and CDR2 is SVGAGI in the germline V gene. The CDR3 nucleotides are TGTGCCAGCAGTGTACTATCGGGTTACAATAATCAGCCCCAGCATTTT. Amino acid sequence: CASSVLSGYNNQPQHF.

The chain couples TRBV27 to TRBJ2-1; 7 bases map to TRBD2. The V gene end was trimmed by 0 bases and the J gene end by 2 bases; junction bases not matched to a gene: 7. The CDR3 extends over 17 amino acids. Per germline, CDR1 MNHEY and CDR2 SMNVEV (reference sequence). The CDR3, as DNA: TGTGCCAGCAGTTTATCTGGAGGGAGGGTCCCCTACAATGAGCAGTTCTTC. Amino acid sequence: CASSLSGGRVPYNEQFF.

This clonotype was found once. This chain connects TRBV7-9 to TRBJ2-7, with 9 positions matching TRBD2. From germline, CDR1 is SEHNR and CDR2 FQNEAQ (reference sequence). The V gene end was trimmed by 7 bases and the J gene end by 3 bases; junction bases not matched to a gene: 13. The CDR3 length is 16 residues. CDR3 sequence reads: CASIPLGPSGNYEQYV. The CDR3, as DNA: TGTGCCAGCATCCCCCTTGGACCTAGCGGGAACTACGAGCAGTACGTC.